This TCR beta chain was observed in a study of blood T cell repertoires in COVID-19. Background on the study: T cells, B-cell-depleted T cells, or PBMCs supplied cDNA or gDNA.

This clone was recorded a few times. The CDR3 runs 13 residues. The germline CDR1 and CDR2 sequences are ENHRY and SYGVKD. V lost 6 bases to trimming and J lost 9 bases; unmatched junction nucleotides: 10. Methods used by the authors: For nucleated cells, counts were estimated from reference gene primer amplification. The protocol was immunoSEQ multiplex PCR, while the TCRdb copy is restricted to in-frame clones and leaves out a portion. V and J calls and clone size are those listed in that table; D and trimming were worked out from the DNA. The top ten hold about 15% of the sample, which has around 39,000 clones, 75% to 85% seen once.

This clonotype was sampled from a woman in her 70s with acute or convalescent COVID-19. This sequence joins TRBV10-3 and TRBJ2-5; 7 nucleotides match TRBD1. Sequenced: peripheral blood. The CDR3 region is CAIREGPTGPQYF. CDR3 bases: TGTGCCATCAGAGAGGGACCGACAGGGCCCCAGTACTTC.